The present TCR beta chain was sequenced within a study of OX40 agonist ivuxolimab in advanced cancers. Details on this clone: Its antigen is not known.

General study findings and limits: Fewer expanded clones were found on average in CD4+ than in CD8+ T cells.

The CDR3 runs to 15 residues. J gave up 2 bases and V 2 bases, and 6 bases lay outside the gene matches. CDR1 and CDR2 (germline): SGHAT, FQNNGV. The table came from immunoSEQ multiplex PCR; TCRdb's copy has only in-frame clones and leaves some out. The sample lists roughly 71,000 clones; 88% were seen once. The source of this sequence is an adult with an advanced solid tumor such as melanoma, head and neck, liver or kidney cancer. The material sequenced was CD4+ or CD8+ T cells sorted from blood, taken in a trial of the OX40 agonist ivuxolimab. This chain links TRBV11-2 with TRBJ2-7, with 7 bases aligning to TRBD2. The CDR3 protein is CASSLWGGLAYEQYF. The CDR3 bases are TGTGCCAGCAGCTTATGGGGGGGACTCGCCTACGAGCAGTACTTC.